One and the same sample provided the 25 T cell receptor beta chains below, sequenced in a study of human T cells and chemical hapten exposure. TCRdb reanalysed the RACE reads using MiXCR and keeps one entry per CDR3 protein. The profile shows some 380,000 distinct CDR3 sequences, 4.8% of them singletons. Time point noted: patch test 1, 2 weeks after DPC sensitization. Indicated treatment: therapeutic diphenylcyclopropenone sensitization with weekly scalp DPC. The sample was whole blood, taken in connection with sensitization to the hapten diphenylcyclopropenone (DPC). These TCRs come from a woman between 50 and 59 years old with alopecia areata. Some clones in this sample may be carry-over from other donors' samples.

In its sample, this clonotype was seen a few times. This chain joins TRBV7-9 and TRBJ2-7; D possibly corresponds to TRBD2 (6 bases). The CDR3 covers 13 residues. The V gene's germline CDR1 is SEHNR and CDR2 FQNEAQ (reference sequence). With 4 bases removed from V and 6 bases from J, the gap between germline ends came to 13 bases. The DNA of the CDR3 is TGTGCCAGCAGCTCCCGACTAGACTCCGAGCAGTACTTC. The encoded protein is CASSSRLDSEQYF.

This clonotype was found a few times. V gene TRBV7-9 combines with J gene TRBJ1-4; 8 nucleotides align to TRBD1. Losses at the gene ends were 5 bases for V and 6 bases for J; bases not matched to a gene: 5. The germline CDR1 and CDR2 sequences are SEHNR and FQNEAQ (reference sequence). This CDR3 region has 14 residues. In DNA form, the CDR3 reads TGTGCCAGCAGCCCCGACAGGGGCTATGAAAAACTGTTTTTT. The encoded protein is CASSPDRGYEKLFF.

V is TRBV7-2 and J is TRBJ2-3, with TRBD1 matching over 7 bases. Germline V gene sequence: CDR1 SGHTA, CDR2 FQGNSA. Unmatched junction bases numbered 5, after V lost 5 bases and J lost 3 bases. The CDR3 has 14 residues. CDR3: CASSRQGLTDTQYF. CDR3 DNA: TGTGCCAGCAGCCGACAGGGTCTTACAGATACGCAGTATTTT.

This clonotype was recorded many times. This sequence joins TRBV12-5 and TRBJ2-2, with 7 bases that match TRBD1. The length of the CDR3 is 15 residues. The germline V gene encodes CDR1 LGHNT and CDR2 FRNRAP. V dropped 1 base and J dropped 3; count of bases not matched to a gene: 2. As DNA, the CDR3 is TGTGCTAGTGGTTTGGCGGGACAGTACACCGGGGAGCTGTTTTTT. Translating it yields CASGLAGQYTGELFF.

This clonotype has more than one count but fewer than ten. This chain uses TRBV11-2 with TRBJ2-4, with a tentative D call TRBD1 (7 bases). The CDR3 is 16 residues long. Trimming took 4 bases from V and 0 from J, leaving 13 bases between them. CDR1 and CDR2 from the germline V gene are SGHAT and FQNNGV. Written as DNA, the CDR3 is TGTGCCAGCAGCTCAACCAGGGGGGTAGCCAAAAACATTCAGTACTTC. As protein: CASSSTRGVAKNIQYF.

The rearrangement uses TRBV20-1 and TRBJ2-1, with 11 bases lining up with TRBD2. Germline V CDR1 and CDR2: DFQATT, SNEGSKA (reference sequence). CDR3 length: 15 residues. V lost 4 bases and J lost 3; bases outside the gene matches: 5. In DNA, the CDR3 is TGCAGTGCTACGGGACTAGCGGATATCTACAATGAGCAGTTCTTC. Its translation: CSATGLADIYNEQFF.

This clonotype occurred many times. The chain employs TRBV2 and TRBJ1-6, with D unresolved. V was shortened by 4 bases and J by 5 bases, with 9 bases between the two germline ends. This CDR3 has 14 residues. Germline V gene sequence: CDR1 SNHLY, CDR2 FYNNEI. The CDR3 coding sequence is TGTGCCAGCAGTGGGGAGAGGGATAATTCACCCCTCCACTTT. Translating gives CASSGERDNSPLHF.

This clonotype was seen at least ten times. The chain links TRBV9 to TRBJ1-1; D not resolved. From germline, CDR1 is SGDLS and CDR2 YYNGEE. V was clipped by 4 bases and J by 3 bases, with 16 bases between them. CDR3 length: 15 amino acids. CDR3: CASSLLSNSYTEAFF. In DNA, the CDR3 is TGTGCCAGCAGCCTCCTCAGTAATTCGTACACTGAAGCTTTCTTT. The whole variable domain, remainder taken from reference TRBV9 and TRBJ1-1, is DSGVTQTPKHLITATGQRVTLRCSPRSGDLSVYWYQQSLDQGLQFLIQYYNGEERAKGNILERFSAQQFPDLHSELNLSSLELGDSALYFCASSLLSNSYTEAFFGQGTRLTVV.

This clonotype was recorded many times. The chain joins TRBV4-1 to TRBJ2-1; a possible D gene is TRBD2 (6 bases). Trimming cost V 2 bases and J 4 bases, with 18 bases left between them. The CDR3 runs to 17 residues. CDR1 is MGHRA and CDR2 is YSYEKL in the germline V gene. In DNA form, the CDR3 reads TGCGCCAGCAGCCAATCCTGGGACTCCGACCTTTACAATGAGCAGTTCTTC. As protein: CASSQSWDSDLYNEQFF.

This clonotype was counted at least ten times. Written as DNA, the CDR3 is TGCAGCGTCGCCGGGACTAGCAGGAAAGAGACCCAGTACTTC. Its protein is CSVAGTSRKETQYF. V usage is TRBV29-1 and J usage is TRBJ2-5, with 9 bases identical to TRBD2. CDR1 and CDR2 from the germline V gene are SQVTM and ANQGSEA. V lost 6 bases and J lost 3; bases outside the gene matches: 8. CDR3 size: 14 residues.

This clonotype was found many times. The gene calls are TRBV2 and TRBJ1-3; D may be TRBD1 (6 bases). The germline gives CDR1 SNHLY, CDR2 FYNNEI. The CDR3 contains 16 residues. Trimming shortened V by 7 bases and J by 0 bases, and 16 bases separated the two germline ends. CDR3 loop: CASTKTPDSSGNTIYF. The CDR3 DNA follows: TGTGCCAGCACCAAAACCCCGGACAGCTCTGGAAACACCATATATTTT.

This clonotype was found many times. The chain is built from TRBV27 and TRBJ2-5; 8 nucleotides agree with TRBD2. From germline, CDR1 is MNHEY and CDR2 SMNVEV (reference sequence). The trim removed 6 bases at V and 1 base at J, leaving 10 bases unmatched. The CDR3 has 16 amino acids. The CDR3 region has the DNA TGTGCCAGCAGGGTACTAGCGGAGGGGTTCCAAGAGACCCAGTACTTC. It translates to CASRVLAEGFQETQYF.

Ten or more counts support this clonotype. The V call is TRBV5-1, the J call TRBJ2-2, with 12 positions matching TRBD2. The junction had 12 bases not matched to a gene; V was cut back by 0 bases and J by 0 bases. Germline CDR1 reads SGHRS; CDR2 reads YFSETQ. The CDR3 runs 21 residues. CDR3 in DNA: TGCGCCAGCAGCTTGGTTGTCGTAGGACTAGCGGGGACTCCGAACACCGGGGAGCTGTTTTTT. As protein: CASSLVVVGLAGTPNTGELFF.

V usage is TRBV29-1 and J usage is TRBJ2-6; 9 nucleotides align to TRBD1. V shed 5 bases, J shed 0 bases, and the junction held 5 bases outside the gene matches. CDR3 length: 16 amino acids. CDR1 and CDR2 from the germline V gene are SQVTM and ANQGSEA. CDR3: CSVKGTGSSGANVLTF. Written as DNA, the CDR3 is TGCAGCGTTAAAGGGACAGGGAGCTCTGGGGCCAACGTCCTGACTTTC. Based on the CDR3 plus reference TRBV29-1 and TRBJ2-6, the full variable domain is SAVISQKPSRDICQRGTSLTIQCQVDSQVTMMFWYRQQPGQSLTLIATANQGSEATYESGFVIDKFPISRPNLTFSTLTVSNMSPEDSSIYLCSVKGTGSSGANVLTFGAGSRLTVL.

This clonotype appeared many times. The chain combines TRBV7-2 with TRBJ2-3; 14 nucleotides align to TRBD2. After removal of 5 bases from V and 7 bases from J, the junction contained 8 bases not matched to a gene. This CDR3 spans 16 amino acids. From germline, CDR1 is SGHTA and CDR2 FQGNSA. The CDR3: CASSRGTSGSVNTQYF. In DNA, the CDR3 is TGTGCCAGCAGCCGGGGGACTAGCGGGAGTGTGAATACGCAGTATTTT.

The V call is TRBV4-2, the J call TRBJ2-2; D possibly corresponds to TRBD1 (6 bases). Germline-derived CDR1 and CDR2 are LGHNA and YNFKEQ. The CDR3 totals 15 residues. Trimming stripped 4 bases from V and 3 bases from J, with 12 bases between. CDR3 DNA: TGTGCCAGCAGCCTTCGGACAGAAGACACCGGGGAGCTGTTTTTT. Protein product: CASSLRTEDTGELFF.

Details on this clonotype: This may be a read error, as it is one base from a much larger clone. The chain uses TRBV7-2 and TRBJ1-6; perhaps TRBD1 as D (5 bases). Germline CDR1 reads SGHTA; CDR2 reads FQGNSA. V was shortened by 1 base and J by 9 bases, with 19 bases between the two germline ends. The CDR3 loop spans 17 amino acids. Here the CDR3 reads CASSLGRQGGVFSPLHF. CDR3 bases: TGTGCCAGCAGCTTAGGTCGGCAGGGAGGAGTATTTTCACCCCTCCACTTT.

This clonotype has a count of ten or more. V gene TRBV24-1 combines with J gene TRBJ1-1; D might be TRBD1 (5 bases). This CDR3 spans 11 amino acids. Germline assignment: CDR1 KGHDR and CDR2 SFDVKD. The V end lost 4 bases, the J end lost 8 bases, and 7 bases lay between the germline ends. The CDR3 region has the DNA TGTGCCACCAGTGACCGGGGGGAAGCTTTCTTT. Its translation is CATSDRGEAFF.

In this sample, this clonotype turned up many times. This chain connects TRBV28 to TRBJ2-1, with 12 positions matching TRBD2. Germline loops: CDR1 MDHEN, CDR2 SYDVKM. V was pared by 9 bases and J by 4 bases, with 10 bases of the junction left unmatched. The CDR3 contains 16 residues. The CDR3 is CASFPTSGSRYNEQFF. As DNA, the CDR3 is TGTGCCAGTTTCCCGACTAGCGGGAGTAGATACAATGAGCAGTTCTTC.

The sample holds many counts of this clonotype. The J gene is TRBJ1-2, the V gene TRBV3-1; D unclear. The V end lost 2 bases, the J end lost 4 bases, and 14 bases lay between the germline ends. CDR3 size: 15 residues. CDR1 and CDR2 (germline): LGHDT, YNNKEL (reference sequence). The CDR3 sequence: CASSQRAPGGYGYTF. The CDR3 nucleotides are TGTGCCAGCAGCCAAAGGGCCCCAGGAGGCTATGGCTACACCTTC.

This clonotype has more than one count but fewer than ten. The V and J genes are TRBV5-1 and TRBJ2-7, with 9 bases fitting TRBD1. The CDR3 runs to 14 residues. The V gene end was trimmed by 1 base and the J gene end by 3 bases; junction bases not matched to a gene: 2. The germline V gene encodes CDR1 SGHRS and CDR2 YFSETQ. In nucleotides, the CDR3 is TGCGCCAGCAGCTTGTTGACAGGGGGCTACGAGCAGTACTTC. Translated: CASSLLTGGYEQYF.

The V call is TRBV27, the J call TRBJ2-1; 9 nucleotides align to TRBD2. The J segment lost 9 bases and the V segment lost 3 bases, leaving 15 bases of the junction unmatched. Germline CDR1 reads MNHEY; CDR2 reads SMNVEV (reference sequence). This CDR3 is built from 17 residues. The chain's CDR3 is CASSFHPGVAGDSEQFF. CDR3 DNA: TGTGCCAGCAGTTTCCATCCGGGGGTAGCGGGAGACAGTGAGCAGTTCTTC.

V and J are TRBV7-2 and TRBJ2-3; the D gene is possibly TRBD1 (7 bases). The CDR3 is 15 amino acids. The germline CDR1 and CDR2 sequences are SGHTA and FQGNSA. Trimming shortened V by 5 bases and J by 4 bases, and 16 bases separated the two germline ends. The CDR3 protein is CASSQTEGAADTQYF. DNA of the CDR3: TGTGCCAGCAGCCAAACGGAGGGGGCAGCAGATACGCAGTATTTT.

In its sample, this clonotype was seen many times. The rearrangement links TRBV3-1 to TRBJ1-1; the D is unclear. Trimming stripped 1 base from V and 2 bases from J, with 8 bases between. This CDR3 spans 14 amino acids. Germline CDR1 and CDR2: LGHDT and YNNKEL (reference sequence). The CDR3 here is CASSQGLDNTEAFF. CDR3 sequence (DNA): TGTGCCAGCAGCCAAGGCTTAGATAACACTGAAGCTTTCTTT.

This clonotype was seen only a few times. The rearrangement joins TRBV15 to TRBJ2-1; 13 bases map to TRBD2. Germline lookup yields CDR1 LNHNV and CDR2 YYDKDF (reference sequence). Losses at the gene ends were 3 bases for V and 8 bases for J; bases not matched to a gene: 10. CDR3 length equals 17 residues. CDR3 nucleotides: TGTGCCACCAGCAGTGCCCGGACTAGCGGGAGAATCGATGAGCAGTTCTTC. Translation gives CATSSARTSGRIDEQFF. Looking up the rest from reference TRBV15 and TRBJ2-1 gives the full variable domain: DAMVIQNPRYQVTQFGKPVTLSCSQTLNHNVMYWYQQKSSQAPKLLFHYYDKDFNNEADTPDNFQSRRPNTSFCFLDIRSPGLGDTAMYLCATSSARTSGRIDEQFFGPGTRLTVL.